This TCR beta chain was sequenced in a study of early T cells in non-severe SARS-CoV-2 infection. CDR3 length: 15 amino acids. Germline V gene sequence: CDR1 GTSNPN, CDR2 SVGIG (reference sequence). The junction had 8 bases not matched to a gene; V was cut back by 4 bases and J by 2 bases. This clonotype was observed many times. Individual cDNA molecules each received unique molecular identifiers attached to them. TCRdb used MiXCR to reprocess the 5' RACE reads, holding one entry per CDR3 protein. The sample records more than 85,000 distinct CDR3 sequences, approximately 12% being singletons. This sequence joins TRBV30 and TRBJ2-5, with 9 bases aligning to TRBD2. Specimen: whole blood, collected at baseline. This sequence was found in an adult who was a healthcare worker with PCR-confirmed SARS-CoV-2 infection or an uninfected control (not recorded which). CDR3 region: CAWTLTSGPQETQYF. The CDR3, as DNA: TGTGCCTGGACTCTGACTAGCGGCCCTCAAGAGACCCAGTACTTC.